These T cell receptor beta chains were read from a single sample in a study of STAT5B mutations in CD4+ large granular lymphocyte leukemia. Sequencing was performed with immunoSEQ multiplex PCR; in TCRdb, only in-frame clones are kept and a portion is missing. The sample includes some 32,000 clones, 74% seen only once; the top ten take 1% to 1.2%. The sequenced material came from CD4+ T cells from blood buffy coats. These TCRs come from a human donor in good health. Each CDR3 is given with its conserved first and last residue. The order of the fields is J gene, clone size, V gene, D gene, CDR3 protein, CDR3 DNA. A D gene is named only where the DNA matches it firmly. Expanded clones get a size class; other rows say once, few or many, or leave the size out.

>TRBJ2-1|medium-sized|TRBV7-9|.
CASSGRDNYNEQFF
TGTGCCAGCAGCGGTCGGGACAACTACAATGAGCAGTTCTTC
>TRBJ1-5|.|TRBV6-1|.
CASSEVWGAGQPQHF
TGTGCCAGCAGTGAAGTGTGGGGGGCAGGTCAGCCCCAGCATTTT
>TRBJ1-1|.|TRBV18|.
CASSMGRAEAFF
TGTGCCAGCTCGATGGGAAGGGCTGAAGCTTTCTTT
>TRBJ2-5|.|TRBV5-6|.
CASSVGPRGQETQYF
TGTGCCAGCAGCGTCGGACCCCGGGGGCAAGAGACCCAGTACTTC
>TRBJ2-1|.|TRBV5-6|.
CASSLGSRDNEQFF
TGTGCCAGCAGCTTGGGGTCTAGAGACAATGAGCAGTTCTTC
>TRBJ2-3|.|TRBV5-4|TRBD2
CASSFKAGTSTDTQYF
TGTGCCAGCAGCTTTAAAGCGGGAACTAGCACAGATACGCAGTATTTT
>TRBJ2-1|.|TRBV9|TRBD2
CASSVASGRTGAKDEQFF
TGTGCCAGCAGCGTAGCTAGCGGGAGAACGGGGGCCAAGGATGAGCAGTTCTTC
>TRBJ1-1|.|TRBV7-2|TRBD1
CASSLGDRGLGTEAFF
TGTGCCAGCAGCCTTGGGGACAGGGGGCTTGGCACTGAAGCTTTCTTT
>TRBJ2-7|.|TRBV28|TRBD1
CASHRRDSLSYERYF
TGTGCCAGTCACCGCCGGGACAGCTTATCCTACGAGCGGTACTTC
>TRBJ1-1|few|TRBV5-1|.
CASKNRVNTEAFF
TGCGCCAGCAAGAACAGGGTGAACACTGAAGCTTTCTTT
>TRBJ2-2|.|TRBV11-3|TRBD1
CASSSGQYTGELFF
TGTGCCAGCAGCTCGGGACAGTACACCGGGGAGCTGTTTTTT
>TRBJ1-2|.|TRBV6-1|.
CASSEAPGQSYGYTF
TGTGCCAGCAGTGAAGCGCCTGGACAGAGCTATGGCTACACCTTC
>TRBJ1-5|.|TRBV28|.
CASSFASGGRQPQHF
TGTGCCAGCAGTTTCGCTTCCGGGGGACGGCAGCCCCAGCATTTT
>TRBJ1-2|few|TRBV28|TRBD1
CASIGIGDRGGGYTF
TGTGCCAGCATCGGAATTGGGGACAGGGGAGGCGGCTACACCTTC
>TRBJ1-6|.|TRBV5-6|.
CASSLGLMDSSIGPLHF
TGTGCCAGCAGCTTGGGACTAATGGACAGCTCAATTGGACCCCTCCACTTT
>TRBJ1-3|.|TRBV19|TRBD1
CARTGGSGNTIYF
TGTGCCAGGACAGGGGGATCTGGAAACACCATATATTTT
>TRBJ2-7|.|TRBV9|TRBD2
CASSPGGVPEEQYF
TGTGCCAGCAGCCCCGGGGGGGTGCCGGAGGAGCAGTACTTC
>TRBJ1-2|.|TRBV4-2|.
CASSQEVGATYGYTF
TGTGCCAGCAGCCAAGAAGTAGGGGCGACCTATGGCTACACCTTC
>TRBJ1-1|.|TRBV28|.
CASTLRGWGNTEAFF
TGTGCCAGCACCTTAAGGGGGTGGGGGAACACTGAAGCTTTCTTT
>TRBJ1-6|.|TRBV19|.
CASRDNRDAFNSPLHF
TGTGCCAGTAGGGATAACAGGGATGCGTTTAATTCACCCCTCCACTTT
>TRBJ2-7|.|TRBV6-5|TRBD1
CASRWTTGNYEQYF
TGTGCCAGCAGGTGGACGACAGGGAACTACGAGCAGTACTTC
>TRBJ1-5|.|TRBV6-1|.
CASSGFQNQPQHF
TGTGCCAGCAGTGGATTCCAAAATCAGCCCCAGCATTTT
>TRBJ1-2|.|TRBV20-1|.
CSADTNYGYTF
TGCAGTGCCGACACTAACTATGGCTACACCTTC
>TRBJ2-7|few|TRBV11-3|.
CASSSSYEQYF
TGTGCCAGCAGCTCCTCCTACGAGCAGTACTTC
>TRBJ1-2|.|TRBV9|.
CASSPRETRREANYGYTF
TGTGCCAGCAGCCCCCGGGAGACTCGAAGGGAAGCTAACTATGGCTACACCTTC
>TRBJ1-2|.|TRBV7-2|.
CASSSPATVYGYTF
TGTGCCAGCAGCTCCCCCGCTACCGTCTATGGCTACACCTTC
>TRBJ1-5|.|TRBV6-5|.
CASSYRRNQPQHF
TGTGCCAGCAGTTACCGGAGGAATCAGCCCCAGCATTTT
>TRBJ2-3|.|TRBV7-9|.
CASSLGAGGTDTQYF
TGTGCCAGCAGCCTTGGGGCAGGGGGCACAGATACGCAGTATTTT
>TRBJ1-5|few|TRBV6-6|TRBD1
CASSQGQGVDQPQHF
TGTGCCAGCAGCCAAGGACAGGGGGTAGATCAGCCCCAGCATTTT
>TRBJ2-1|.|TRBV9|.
CASSVANLRGEQFF
TGTGCCAGCAGCGTAGCTAACCTCCGAGGTGAGCAGTTCTTC
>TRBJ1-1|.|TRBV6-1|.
CASYDHGSTFTEAFF
TGTGCCAGCTACGACCATGGCAGTACTTTCACTGAAGCTTTCTTT
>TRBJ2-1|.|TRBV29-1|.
CSVEDRFALVADRPTNEQFF
TGCAGTGTTGAAGATCGATTCGCCTTGGTTGCTGATAGACCCACCAATGAGCAGTTCTTC
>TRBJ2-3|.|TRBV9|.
CASSVSLSTSTDTQYF
TGTGCCAGCAGCGTCAGCCTCTCCACTAGCACAGATACGCAGTATTTT
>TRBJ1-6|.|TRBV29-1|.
CSVAVGLSGSPLHF
TGCAGCGTTGCAGTAGGCTTAAGTGGGTCACCCCTCCACTTT
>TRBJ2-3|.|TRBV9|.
CASSVGAGITDTQYF
TGTGCCAGCAGCGTAGGGGCGGGGATCACAGATACGCAGTATTTT
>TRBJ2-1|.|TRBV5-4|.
CASSLYDGNNEQFF
TGTGCCAGCAGCTTATACGACGGAAACAATGAGCAGTTCTTC
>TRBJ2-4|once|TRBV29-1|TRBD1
CSVGQGADIQYF
TGCAGCGTCGGACAGGGGGCCGACATTCAGTACTTC
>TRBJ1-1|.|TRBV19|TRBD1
CASSMDGRGMNTEAFF
TGTGCCAGTAGTATGGATGGCAGGGGGATGAACACTGAAGCTTTCTTT
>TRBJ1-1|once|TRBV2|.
CASIQPLGGRATEAFF
TGTGCCAGCATTCAACCACTGGGGGGCAGGGCAACTGAAGCTTTCTTT
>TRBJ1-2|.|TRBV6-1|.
CASSEVAGAYGYTF
TGTGCCAGCAGTGAAGTTGCGGGTGCATACGGCTACACCTTC
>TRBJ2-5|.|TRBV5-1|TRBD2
CASSLGLADGTQYF
TGCGCCAGCAGCTTGGGGCTAGCGGACGGGACCCAGTACTTC
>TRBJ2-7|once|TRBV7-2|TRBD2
CASSPQAGGFYEQYF
TGTGCCAGCAGCCCCCAAGCGGGAGGGTTTTACGAGCAGTACTTC
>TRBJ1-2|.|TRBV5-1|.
CASNPAGRTNYGYTF
TGCGCCAGCAACCCCGCGGGGCGTACTAACTATGGCTACACCTTC